These 11 T cell receptor beta chains came from one sample sequenced in a study of blood T cell repertoires in COVID-19. The table came from immunoSEQ multiplex PCR; TCRdb's copy has only in-frame clones and leaves some out. The table lists some 140,000 clones, approximately 85% of them singletons, with 0.63% in the top ten. Sample: peripheral blood. These receptors all stem from a man aged 55 to 70 with COVID-19, enrolled during active disease.

This rearrangement joins TRBV18 to TRBJ2-5; D possibly corresponds to TRBD1 (6 bases). V gave up 0 bases and J gave up 3 bases, with 11 bases separating them. The CDR3 extends over 15 amino acids. CDR1 is KGHSH, CDR2 LQKENI, per germline. CDR3 nucleotide sequence: TGTGCCAGCTCACCACCGCGGACAGAAAAAGAGACCCAGTACTTC. It codes for CASSPPRTEKETQYF.

CDR3 protein: CASSLGGGTEAFF. DNA of the CDR3: TGTGCCAGCAGCCTGGGAGGGGGCACTGAAGCTTTCTTT. The rearrangement uses TRBV5-4 and TRBJ1-1, with D possibly TRBD1 on 6 matching bases. The V gene's germline CDR1 is SGHNT and CDR2 YYREEE (reference sequence). V dropped 4 bases and J dropped 4 bases, with 11 bases sitting between them. This CDR3 is built from 13 residues.

The CDR3 bases are TGTGCCAGCAGCAACAGGGGGGATAATGAAAAACTGTTTTTT. Translation: CASSNRGDNEKLFF. V is TRBV3-1 (or the pseudogene TRBV3-2) and J is TRBJ1-4; 8 nucleotides align to TRBD1. V trimming: 5 bases; J trimming: 4 bases; junction bases outside the gene matches: 3. The germline gives CDR1 LGHDT, CDR2 YNNKEL (reference sequence). CDR3 length equals 14 residues.

The chain uses TRBV4-1 and TRBJ1-2, with D unresolved. The V gene lost 0 bases and the J gene lost 4 bases, with 9 bases spanning the gap. CDR3 size: 14 residues. The germline V gene encodes CDR1 MGHRA and CDR2 YSYEKL. The CDR3 DNA follows: TGCGCCAGCAGCCAAGACCGAATCGGCTATGGCTACACCTTC. Residues: CASSQDRIGYGYTF.

The chain recombines TRBV30 with TRBJ1-1; D may be TRBD1 (5 bases). V lost 5 bases, J lost 4 bases, and 20 bases lay in between. This CDR3 has 15 residues. In germline, CDR1 is GTSNPN, CDR2 SVGIG (reference sequence). DNA of the CDR3: TGTGCCTGGGTCCGGGACTCCTGGAGGGGCACTGAAGCTTTCTTT. Translated: CAWVRDSWRGTEAFF.

This clone occurred a few times. A read error may account for a junction end that differs from germline. The chain is built from TRBV4-3 and TRBJ2-1, with a possible D match to TRBD2 (5 bases). Germline CDR1 is LGHNA and CDR2 is YSLEER. The CDR3 consists of 15 residues. The DNA for the CDR3 is TGCGCCAGCAGCCTGTCGGGATCCACGTACAATGAGCGGTTCTTC. Protein: CASSLSGSTYNERFF.

This chain links TRBV6-2 or TRBV6-3 with TRBJ1-4; a possible D gene is TRBD1 (5 bases). The CDR3 runs to 15 residues. Germline-derived CDR1 and CDR2 are MNHEY and SVGEGT. Trimming left V 6 bases short and J 2 bases short, with 13 bases between. The DNA for the CDR3 is TGTGCCAGCAGCTCTGACAGAACTACTAATGAAAAACTGTTTTTT. Its protein is CASSSDRTTNEKLFF.

The CDR3 sequence: CASSLQGQGDTQYF. CDR3 coding DNA: TGTGCCAGCAGCTTACAGGGGCAAGGAGATACGCAGTATTTT. The chain carries TRBV5-5 and TRBJ2-3, with TRBD1 matching over 7 bases. Per germline, CDR1 SGHKS and CDR2 YYEKEE (reference sequence). The length of the CDR3 is 14 residues. V lost 2 bases to trimming and J lost 5 bases; unmatched junction nucleotides: 5.

This clone occurred a few times. The V and J genes are TRBV2 and TRBJ2-1; no definite D call. Germline V CDR1 and CDR2: SNHLY, FYNNEI. The V end lost 7 bases, the J end lost 0 bases, and 16 bases lay between the germline ends. CDR3 length: 16 amino acids. The DNA of the CDR3 is TGTGCCAGCAAGGATCTAGGCGGAGTCTCCTACAATGAGCAGTTCTTC. Protein sequence: CASKDLGGVSYNEQFF.

Concerning this clone: Other DNA sequences in this sample translate to the same CDR3. The chain uses TRBV24-1 and TRBJ2-5; TRBD1 aligns across 8 bases. There are 15 residues in the CDR3. J was trimmed by 5 bases and V by 0 bases; bases with no gene match: 4. Germline assignment: CDR1 KGHDR and CDR2 SFDVKD. CDR3 sequence reads: CATSDLQGARETQYF. Here the CDR3 DNA reads TGTGCCACCAGTGATTTGCAGGGGGCGCGGGAGACCCAGTACTTC.

This CDR3 reads CASSEGATNEKLFF. DNA of the CDR3: TGTGCCAGCTCAGAGGGTGCAACTAATGAAAAACTGTTTTTT. The chain uses TRBV18 and TRBJ1-4; D gene ambiguous. Trimming pared 5 bases from V and 0 bases from J, leaving 7 bases between. The CDR3 loop spans 14 amino acids. Germline assignment: CDR1 KGHSH and CDR2 LQKENI.